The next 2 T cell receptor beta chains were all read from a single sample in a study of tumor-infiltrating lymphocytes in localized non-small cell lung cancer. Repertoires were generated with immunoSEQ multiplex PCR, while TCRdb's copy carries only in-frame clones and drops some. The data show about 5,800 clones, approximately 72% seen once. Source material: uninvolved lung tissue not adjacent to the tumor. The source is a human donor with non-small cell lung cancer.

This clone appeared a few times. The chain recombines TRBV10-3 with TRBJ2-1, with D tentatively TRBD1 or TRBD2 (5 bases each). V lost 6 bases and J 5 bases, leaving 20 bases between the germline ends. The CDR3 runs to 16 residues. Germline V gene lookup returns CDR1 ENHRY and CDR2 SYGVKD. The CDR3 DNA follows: TGTGCCATCAGGGTCACCGGGACGGATACTCACAATGAGCAGTTCTTC. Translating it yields CAIRVTGTDTHNEQFF.

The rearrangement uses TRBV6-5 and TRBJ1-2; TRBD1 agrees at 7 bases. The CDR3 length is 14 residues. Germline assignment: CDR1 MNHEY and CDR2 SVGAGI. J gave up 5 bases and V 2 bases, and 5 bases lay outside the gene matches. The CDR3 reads CASSYDRAPYGYTF. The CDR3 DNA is TGTGCCAGCAGTTACGACAGGGCCCCTTATGGCTACACCTTC.